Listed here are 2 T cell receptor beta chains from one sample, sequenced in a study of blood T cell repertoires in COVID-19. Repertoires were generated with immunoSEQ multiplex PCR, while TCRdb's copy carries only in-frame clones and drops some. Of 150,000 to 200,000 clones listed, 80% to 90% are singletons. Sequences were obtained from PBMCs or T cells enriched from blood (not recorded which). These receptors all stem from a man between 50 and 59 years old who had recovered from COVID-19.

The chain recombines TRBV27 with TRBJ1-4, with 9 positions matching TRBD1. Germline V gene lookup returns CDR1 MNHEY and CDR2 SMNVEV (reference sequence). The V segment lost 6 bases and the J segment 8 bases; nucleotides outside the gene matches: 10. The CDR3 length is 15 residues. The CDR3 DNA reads TGTGCCAGCAGGGGACCCGGGACAGGGAACGAAAAACTGTTTTTT. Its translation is CASRGPGTGNEKLFF.

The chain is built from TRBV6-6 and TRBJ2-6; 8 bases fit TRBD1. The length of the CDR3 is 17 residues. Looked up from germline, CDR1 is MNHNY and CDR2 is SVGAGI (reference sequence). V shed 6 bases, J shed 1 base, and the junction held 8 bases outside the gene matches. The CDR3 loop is CASRRPGQDSGANVLTF. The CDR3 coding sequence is TGTGCCAGCAGACGACCGGGACAGGATTCTGGGGCCAACGTCCTGACTTTC.